This T cell receptor beta chain stems from a study of cytomegalovirus exposure and HLA in healthy donors. Study results and limitations: Highest at DRB1 and lowest at HLA-C, TCR association rates differed among HLA loci in a later analysis. Sequencing likely produced, as an artifact, a cluster of highly shared sequence variants.

Each donor was nominally healthy when sampled (though unrecorded immune exposures were likely). The CDR3 extends over 14 amino acids. Deletions cut 2 bases from V and 6 bases from J, with 14 bases between. Germline V gene sequence: CDR1 MNHNS, CDR2 SASEGT. PCR involved 60 Vbeta and 13 Jbeta primers. Authors' data handling: In a later analysis, some 10 million of 60 million to 80 million unique beta chains occurred in at least two donors. Produced via immunoSEQ multiplex PCR; TCRdb's table is partial and in-frame only. The DNA gave D and trimming, while V, J and clone size come from that table. The table includes hundreds of thousands of clones, about 72% detected once. About this clone itself: Its target is unknown.

This sequence was found in a male donor in good health and CMV-seronegative. Sequencing input: PBMCs. The chain links TRBV6-1 to TRBJ2-7, with D hard to call. CDR3 region: CASSEPSPTREQYF. CDR3 sequence (DNA): TGTGCCAGCAGTGAACCCTCCCCTACTCGCGAGCAGTACTTC.